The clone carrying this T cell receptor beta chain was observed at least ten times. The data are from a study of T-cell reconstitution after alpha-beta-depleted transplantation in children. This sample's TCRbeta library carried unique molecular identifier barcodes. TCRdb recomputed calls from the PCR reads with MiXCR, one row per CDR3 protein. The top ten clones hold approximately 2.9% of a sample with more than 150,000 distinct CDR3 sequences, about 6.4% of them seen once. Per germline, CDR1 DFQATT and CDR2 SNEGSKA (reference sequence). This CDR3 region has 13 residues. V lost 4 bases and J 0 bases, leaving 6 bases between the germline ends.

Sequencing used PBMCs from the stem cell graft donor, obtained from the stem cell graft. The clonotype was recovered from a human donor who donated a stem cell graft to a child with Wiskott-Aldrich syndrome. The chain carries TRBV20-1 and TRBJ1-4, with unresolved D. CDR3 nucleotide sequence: TGCAGTGCTACCGGCGCAACTAATGAAAAACTGTTTTTT. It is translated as CSATGATNEKLFF.